This TCR beta chain was sequenced for a study of T cell responses to AZD1222 COVID-19 vaccine. Overall study results and limits: Sampling that yielded the repertoires occurred only after the peak T cell response. Donors skewed white British and female; clonal diversity was possibly underestimated.

Concerning this clone itself: Antigen unknown.

Germline loops: CDR1 SGHDN, CDR2 FVKESK. Losses at the gene ends were 2 bases for V and 2 bases for J; bases not matched to a gene: 4. The CDR3 sequence is 15 residues long. Only in-frame clones appear in the TCRdb table, and some are missing; sequencing was by immunoSEQ multiplex PCR. The data contain 150,000 to 200,000 clones, roughly 94% of them seen just once; the ten biggest clones take up around 1%. The sample here was peripheral blood, taken 28 days after the second AZD1222 dose. The clonotype comes from an adult who received the AZD1222 COVID-19 vaccine. The chain couples TRBV14 to TRBJ2-7; 9 nucleotides agree with TRBD1. The CDR3 protein is CASSQSWTGAYEQYF. As DNA, the CDR3 is TGTGCCAGCAGCCAATCATGGACAGGGGCCTACGAGCAGTACTTC.